This passage covers 14 T cell receptor beta chains from one sample sequenced in a study of blood T cell repertoires in COVID-19. Sequenced by immunoSEQ multiplex PCR; TCRdb stores in-frame clones only, minus some. Of tens of thousands of clones in the sample, roughly three quarters were seen once. Sequenced: peripheral blood. Receptors were obtained from an older man with acute or convalescent COVID-19.

This clone was counted between two and nine times. The gene calls are TRBV28 and TRBJ1-6; D is perhaps TRBD1 (6 bases). CDR3 length: 17 residues. Germline lookup yields CDR1 MDHEN and CDR2 SYDVKM. V was cut by 7 bases and J by 4 bases, with 20 bases left in between. The CDR3 spells CASNGGGQNSYNSPLHF. In DNA form, the CDR3 reads TGTGCCAGCAACGGGGGGGGCCAAAACTCATATAATTCACCCCTCCACTTT.

The chain uses TRBV28 and TRBJ2-3; TRBD1 aligns across 9 bases. This CDR3 is 15 amino acids long. The V gene end was trimmed by 4 bases and the J gene end by 5 bases; junction bases not matched to a gene: 7. Germline-derived CDR1 and CDR2 are MDHEN and SYDVKM. The CDR3 reads CASSSSGTGQDTQYF. In DNA, the CDR3 is TGTGCCAGCAGTTCATCCGGGACAGGGCAAGATACGCAGTATTTT.

The chain is built from TRBV5-4 and TRBJ1-1, with 12 bases aligning to TRBD1. Trimming removed 3 bases from V and 4 bases from J; junction bases left unmatched: 10. There are 17 residues in the CDR3. From germline, CDR1 is SGHNT and CDR2 YYREEE (reference sequence). This CDR3 is CASSSGTGGFLSTEAFF. The CDR3 DNA sequence: TGTGCCAGCAGCTCAGGGACAGGGGGCTTCTTGAGCACTGAAGCTTTCTTT.

This clone was picked up one time. The V and J genes are TRBV9 and TRBJ1-1; 11 nucleotides line up with TRBD1. The CDR3 totals 14 residues. CDR1 and CDR2 from the germline V gene are SGDLS and YYNGEE. With 2 bases clipped from V and 4 bases from J, the junction kept 1 base outside the gene matches. DNA for the CDR3: TGTGCCAGCAGCGTGGGGACAGGGGGCACTGAAGCTTTCTTT. Translating it yields CASSVGTGGTEAFF.

The chain links TRBV19 to TRBJ1-5; the match to TRBD1 covers 8 bases. This CDR3 has 16 amino acids. Germline V lookup: CDR1 LNHDA, CDR2 SQIVND (reference sequence). With V trimmed by 3 bases and J by 5 bases, 9 bases remained unmatched. The CDR3 DNA is TGTGCCAGTAGTATGATCAGGGGGCGCATGGATCAGCCCCAGCATTTT. It translates to CASSMIRGRMDQPQHF.

V gene TRBV7-9 combines with J gene TRBJ1-3, with D possibly being TRBD1 (5 bases). This CDR3 spans 15 amino acids. Trimming cost V 5 bases and J 4 bases, with 15 bases left between them. CDR1 is SEHNR, CDR2 FQNEAQ, per germline (reference sequence). For the CDR3, the DNA is TGTGCCAGCAGCCACGCAGGAGGGGTAGGAAACACCATATATTTT. Translation gives CASSHAGGVGNTIYF.

This sequence joins TRBV6-2 or TRBV6-3 and TRBJ2-3; 8 bases match TRBD2. V shed 0 bases, J shed 0 bases, and the junction held 2 bases outside the gene matches. Germline CDR1 is MNHEY and CDR2 is SVGEGT. The CDR3 has 16 amino acids. In DNA, the CDR3 is TGTGCCAGCAGTTACTCAAGCGGGGGCAGCACAGATACGCAGTATTTT. Translation: CASSYSSGGSTDTQYF.

The chain employs TRBV19 and TRBJ2-4; 10 bases agree with TRBD1. V was clipped by 5 bases and J by 0 bases; unmatched bases: 10. Germline V gives CDR1 LNHDA, CDR2 SQIVND (reference sequence). This CDR3 is built from 18 residues. CDR3: CASSFPGQGSLAKNIQYF. Written as DNA, the CDR3 is TGTGCCAGTAGTTTCCCGGGACAGGGGTCGCTAGCCAAAAACATTCAGTACTTC.

This chain connects TRBV7-9 to TRBJ2-1; 10 bases are shared with TRBD2. Per germline, CDR1 SEHNR and CDR2 FQNEAQ (reference sequence). V shed 1 base and J 8 bases; nucleotides not matched to a gene: 8. The CDR3 has 16 residues. CDR3 nucleotide sequence: TGTGCCAGCAGCTTAGGGGAGGGACTAGCGTTCCATGAGCAGTTCTTC. Protein sequence: CASSLGEGLAFHEQFF.

V usage is TRBV10-3 and J usage is TRBJ1-1; D possibly corresponds to TRBD1 (5 bases). CDR1 and CDR2 (germline): ENHRY, SYGVKD. V lost 2 bases to trimming and J lost 8 bases, with 9 bases between them. This CDR3 has 12 residues. The CDR3 DNA is TGTGCCATCAGTGAGGGGGGGGAGGAAGCTTTCTTT. This gives the protein CAISEGGEEAFF.

The V call is TRBV6-1, the J call TRBJ1-5, with 7 bases fitting TRBD1. CDR3 length: 15 residues. Looked up from germline, CDR1 is MNHNS and CDR2 is SASEGT. Germline trimming cut 1 base from V and 7 bases from J; bases unmatched to any gene: 7. The DNA of the CDR3 is TGTGCCAGCAGTGAAGGGTCAGGGGGACACCAGCCCCAGCATTTT. Its protein is CASSEGSGGHQPQHF.

This sequence joins TRBV5-1 and TRBJ2-7; 9 bases fit TRBD1. V was pared by 3 bases and J by 4 bases, with 14 bases of the junction left unmatched. The CDR3 has 17 residues. Germline-derived CDR1 and CDR2 are SGHRS and YFSETQ. Here the CDR3 reads CASSWGQGATKFYEQYF. The CDR3 DNA sequence: TGCGCCAGCAGCTGGGGACAGGGCGCCACCAAATTTTACGAGCAGTACTTC. Full variable domain (rest looked up from reference TRBV5-1 and TRBJ2-7): KAGVTQTPRYLIKTRGQQVTLSCSPISGHRSVSWYQQTPGQGLQFLFEYFSETQRNKGNFPGRFSGRQFSNSRSEMNVSTLELGDSALYLCASSWGQGATKFYEQYFGPGTRLTVT.

The chain joins TRBV5-4 to TRBJ2-7, with D tentatively TRBD1 (6 bases). Germline V gives CDR1 SGHNT, CDR2 YYREEE (reference sequence). The CDR3 totals 15 residues. V shed 3 bases and J shed 0 bases, with 13 bases lying between them. The chain's CDR3 is CASSSKGGFSYEQYF. CDR3 nucleotides: TGTGCCAGCAGCTCCAAAGGGGGTTTCTCCTACGAGCAGTACTTC.

This chain links TRBV6-4 with TRBJ1-5; D not resolved. This CDR3 comprises 13 residues. Trimming removed 3 bases at V and 9 bases at J, with 12 bases between. Germline lookup yields CDR1 MRHNA and CDR2 SNTAGT. CDR3 in DNA: TGTGCCAGCAGTGATCACGCGGCCTCGCCCCAGCATTTT. Protein sequence: CASSDHAASPQHF.